The 27 T cell receptor beta chains below all came from one sample that was sequenced in a study of patients and donors after allogeneic stem cell transplantation. TCRdb processed the RT-PCR reads anew with MiXCR; each CDR3 protein has one entry. The sample carries 920,000 or so distinct CDR3 sequences, roughly 18% recorded once. The sequenced sample consisted of blood, either unsorted or a sorted T cell fraction (not recorded which). The receptors shown here come from a human donor who was either an allogeneic HSCT recipient or a stem cell or donor lymphocyte infusion donor (not recorded which). It is not recorded whose cells these are; they may come from a transplant donor.

This clonotype appeared a few times. The gene calls are TRBV27 and TRBJ2-6, with a possible D match to TRBD1 (5 bases). With 3 bases removed from V and 0 bases from J, the gap between germline ends came to 15 bases. Looked up from germline, CDR1 is MNHEY and CDR2 is SMNVEV (reference sequence). The CDR3 length is 18 residues. In DNA form, the CDR3 reads TGTGCCAGCAGTTTGTCGACAGTGACATACTCTGGGGCCAACGTCCTGACTTTC. Its protein is CASSLSTVTYSGANVLTF.

This chain's CDR3 is CASSWDVGRPEAFF. CDR3 DNA sequence: TGTGCCAGCAGTTGGGACGTCGGAAGACCTGAAGCTTTCTTT. The chain joins TRBV6-2 or TRBV6-3 to TRBJ1-1; D possibly corresponds to TRBD1 (5 bases). The CDR3 is 14 residues long. From germline, CDR1 is MNHEY and CDR2 SVGEGT. Trimming left V 4 bases short and J 6 bases short, with 15 bases between.

The chain carries TRBV5-1 and TRBJ2-3; 8 bases map to TRBD2. Trimming took 2 bases from V and 2 from J; bases not matched to a gene: 7. CDR3 length: 16 amino acids. CDR1 and CDR2 from the germline V gene are SGHRS and YFSETQ. CDR3 sequence (DNA): TGCGCCAGCAGCTTCGGGCGGGGGGCAACCACAGATACGCAGTATTTT. Protein: CASSFGRGATTDTQYF.

The chain combines TRBV2 with TRBJ2-3; the D gene is possibly TRBD2 (7 bases). The germline CDR1 and CDR2 sequences are SNHLY and FYNNEI. The CDR3 runs 15 residues. V lost 3 bases, J lost 1 base, and 11 bases lay in between. The CDR3 protein is CASSDLGGRTDTQYF. The CDR3 nucleotides read TGTGCCAGCAGTGATCTGGGGGGGCGCACAGATACGCAGTATTTT.

This clonotype was observed a few times. The chain carries TRBV20-1 and TRBJ2-3; maybe TRBD2 (5 bases). Germline CDR1 and CDR2: DFQATT and SNEGSKA (reference sequence). V was pared by 3 bases and J by 2 bases, with 12 bases between. The length of the CDR3 is 14 residues. The DNA of the CDR3 is TGCAGTGCTAGTGCAGCGGAGATCACAGATACGCAGTATTTT. It is translated as CSASAAEITDTQYF.

The V gene is TRBV25-1, the J gene TRBJ2-1; either TRBD1 or TRBD2 may fit D (5 bases each). Germline loops: CDR1 MGHDK, CDR2 SYGVNS. The CDR3 runs 16 residues. V lost 4 bases and J lost 0, with 13 bases in between. CDR3 sequence: CASSVPGTLSYNEQFF. The CDR3 region has the DNA TGTGCCAGCAGTGTCCCCGGGACGCTCTCCTACAATGAGCAGTTCTTC.

This clonotype was recorded a few times. This chain joins TRBV7-9 and TRBJ1-5, with D perhaps TRBD1 (6 bases). Germline-derived CDR1 and CDR2 are SEHNR and FQNEAQ (reference sequence). V shed 3 bases and J shed 5 bases, with 8 bases lying between them. This CDR3 contains 13 residues. The CDR3 coding sequence is TGTGCCAGCAGCTTGGACAGTCATCAGCCCCAGCATTTT. It encodes CASSLDSHQPQHF.

This clonotype was counted between two and nine times. The chain combines TRBV5-1 with TRBJ1-1, with D possibly matching TRBD1 (6 bases). The ends were cut back, 4 bases at V and 3 bases at J, with 10 bases in the middle. Germline lookup yields CDR1 SGHRS and CDR2 YFSETQ. CDR3 length: 13 residues. CDR3 coding DNA: TGCGCCAGCAGCGGGCGACAGGACACTGAAGCTTTCTTT. Translation: CASSGRQDTEAFF.

J is TRBJ2-7 and V is TRBV25-1; D not resolved. Germline V gene lookup returns CDR1 MGHDK and CDR2 SYGVNS. CDR3 size: 12 residues. V was cut by 7 bases and J by 3 bases, with 10 bases left in between. CDR3 sequence reads: CASTKCSYEQYF. DNA of the CDR3: TGTGCCAGCACTAAATGCAGCTACGAGCAGTACTTC.

This clonotype showed up just a few times. V gene TRBV20-1 combines with J gene TRBJ1-1, with D possibly matching TRBD1 (5 bases). The germline gives CDR1 DFQATT, CDR2 SNEGSKA (reference sequence). V was clipped by 6 bases and J by 0 bases, with 11 bases between them. The CDR3 loop spans 13 amino acids. For the CDR3, the DNA is TGCAGTGCCCCGGGGCACCTGAACACTGAAGCTTTCTTT. It codes for CSAPGHLNTEAFF.

CDR3 sequence (DNA): TGTGCCAGCAGTGTGCGACTAGCGGGGGGCCCCGAGCAGTACTTC. It specifies CASSVRLAGGPEQYF. This chain links TRBV6-1 with TRBJ2-7, with 13 nucleotides matching TRBD2. V shed 4 bases, J shed 6 bases, and the junction held 6 bases outside the gene matches. This CDR3 region has 15 residues. Germline V gene data show CDR1 as MNHNS and CDR2 as SASEGT.

This clonotype was counted once. V is TRBV18 and J is TRBJ1-1; no clear D gene. V was clipped by 10 bases and J by 0 bases, with 9 bases between them. The CDR3 contains 12 residues. Germline CDR1 KGHSH, CDR2 LQKENI. Written as DNA, the CDR3 is TGTGCCACCTTTCGGGTGAACACTGAAGCTTTCTTT. Its translation is CATFRVNTEAFF. Drawing the rest from reference TRBV18 and TRBJ1-1, the complete variable domain is NAGVMQNPRHLVRRRGQEARLRCSPMKGHSHVYWYRQLPEEGLKFMVYLQKENIIDESGMPKERFSAEFPKEGPSILRIQQVVRGDSAAYFCATFRVNTEAFFGQGTRLTVV.

The rearrangement uses TRBV5-1 and TRBJ2-1; TRBD2 agrees at 11 bases. This CDR3 is built from 15 residues. CDR1 is SGHRS and CDR2 is YFSETQ in the germline V gene. The V gene end was trimmed by 5 bases and the J gene end by 5 bases; junction bases not matched to a gene: 6. CDR3 residues: CASRLTSGSDNEQFF. In nucleotides, the CDR3 is TGCGCCAGCAGGCTCACTAGCGGGAGTGACAATGAGCAGTTCTTC. The variable domain in full, completed from reference TRBV5-1 and TRBJ2-1, reads KAGVTQTPRYLIKTRGQQVTLSCSPISGHRSVSWYQQTPGQGLQFLFEYFSETQRNKGNFPGRFSGRQFSNSRSEMNVSTLELGDSALYLCASRLTSGSDNEQFFGPGTRLTVL.

The CDR3 sequence: CASSYASGANVLTF. CDR3 nucleotides: TGTGCCAGCAGTTACGCCTCTGGGGCCAACGTCCTGACTTTC. The chain joins TRBV6-5 to TRBJ2-6; D gene unclear. The CDR3 covers 14 residues. Germline V lookup: CDR1 MNHEY, CDR2 SVGAGI. Trimming took 2 bases from V and 0 from J, leaving 2 bases between them.

The sample holds a few counts of this clonotype. CDR3: CASSTRDRATDTQYF. CDR3 nucleotide sequence: TGTGCCAGCAGCACCCGGGACAGGGCCACAGATACGCAGTATTTT. The rearrangement uses TRBV7-9 and TRBJ2-3, with 9 bases matching TRBD1. Germline V gives CDR1 SEHNR, CDR2 FQNEAQ (reference sequence). This CDR3 is built from 15 residues. V trimming: 5 bases; J trimming: 2 bases; junction bases outside the gene matches: 5.

In its sample, this clonotype was seen a few times. The chain recombines TRBV15 with TRBJ2-1; D is possibly TRBD2 (6 bases). Germline values: CDR1 LNHNV, CDR2 YYDKDF (reference sequence). The CDR3 has 17 amino acids. Trimming took off 0 bases at V and 3 bases at J, with 15 bases between the two ends. DNA of the CDR3: TGTGCCACCAGCAGAGATTTTGGTAGCGGAGGCTACAATGAGCAGTTCTTC. This codes for CATSRDFGSGGYNEQFF. The entire variable domain, with the rest obtained from reference TRBV15 and TRBJ2-1, is as follows: DAMVIQNPRYQVTQFGKPVTLSCSQTLNHNVMYWYQQKSSQAPKLLFHYYDKDFNNEADTPDNFQSRRPNTSFCFLDIRSPGLGDTAMYLCATSRDFGSGGYNEQFFGPGTRLTVL.

This rearrangement joins TRBV4-2 to TRBJ2-2; D is ambiguous. Germline CDR1 LGHNA, CDR2 YNFKEQ. This CDR3 is built from 12 residues. Between the trimmed V and J ends, which lost 1 base and 10 bases, there was a span of 7 bases. The CDR3 DNA follows: TGTGCCAGCAGCCAAGTCCCTCAGGAGCTGTTTTTT. Its translation is CASSQVPQELFF.

The chain recombines TRBV20-1 with TRBJ2-7, with no clear D. This CDR3 region has 14 residues. V dropped 0 bases and J dropped 2 bases, with 11 bases sitting between them. Looked up from germline, CDR1 is DFQATT and CDR2 is SNEGSKA (reference sequence). CDR3 sequence: CSARDNTITYEQYF. DNA of the CDR3: TGCAGTGCTAGAGATAACACGATCACCTACGAGCAGTACTTC.

The chain combines TRBV27 with TRBJ2-1, with D possibly being TRBD2 (6 bases). The V end was cut by 8 bases, the J end by 4 bases, with 21 bases between. The CDR3 covers 16 residues. Germline values: CDR1 MNHEY, CDR2 SMNVEV (reference sequence). The CDR3 bases are TGTGCCAGCCGGGTGATTGCCGGGAGACCTTACAATGAGCAGTTCTTC. Translation: CASRVIAGRPYNEQFF.

This clonotype was detected a few times. V gene TRBV12-3 or TRBV12-4 combines with J gene TRBJ2-7; TRBD1 aligns across 10 bases. There are 15 residues in the CDR3. Trimming took 5 bases from V and 2 from J; bases not matched to a gene: 6. The CDR3 DNA reads as TGTGCCAGCAGTATCGGACAGGGGGTCCCCTACGAGCAGTACTTC. It yields the protein CASSIGQGVPYEQYF.

The CDR3 protein is CASSPQGAYGKNIQYF. CDR3 bases: TGTGCCAGCAGCCCGCAGGGGGCGTATGGCAAAAACATTCAGTACTTC. This sequence joins TRBV4-2 and TRBJ2-4; 8 nucleotides line up with TRBD1. With 4 bases clipped from V and 3 bases from J, the junction kept 8 bases outside the gene matches. Germline-derived CDR1 and CDR2 are LGHNA and YNFKEQ. The CDR3 sequence is 16 residues long.

This chain joins TRBV18 and TRBJ1-1; D unresolved. Per the germline V gene, CDR1 is KGHSH and CDR2 is LQKENI. V lost 3 bases to trimming and J lost 0 bases, with 14 bases between them. CDR3 length: 16 residues. CDR3 sequence reads: CASSPQTSPMNTEAFF. In DNA form, the CDR3 reads TGTGCCAGCTCACCCCAGACAAGCCCAATGAACACTGAAGCTTTCTTT.

This clonotype has just a few counts. This chain connects TRBV12-3 or TRBV12-4 to TRBJ1-2, with D unresolved. The V end lost 3 bases, the J end lost 3 bases, and 14 bases lay between the germline ends. The CDR3 is 15 amino acids. CDR3 in amino acids: CASSLNQEDYYGYTF. In DNA form, the CDR3 reads TGTGCCAGCAGTTTGAATCAGGAAGACTACTATGGCTACACCTTC.

In its sample, this clonotype was seen many times. The chain links TRBV5-6 to TRBJ2-3; D may correspond to TRBD1 or TRBD2 (6 bases each). The germline V and J ends were trimmed by 3 bases and 8 bases, with 7 bases remaining between them. CDR1 is SGHDT and CDR2 is YYEEEE in the germline V gene. The CDR3 runs to 11 residues. CDR3 protein: CASSSGATQYF. The CDR3 bases are TGTGCCAGCAGCTCGGGGGCTACGCAGTATTTT.

The CDR3 region has the DNA TGCGCCAGCAGCCATATAGGCAAGGGGACTACTGAAGCTTTCTTT. Its protein product is CASSHIGKGTTEAFF. The rearrangement joins TRBV4-1 to TRBJ1-1; TRBD1 is a possible D gene (5 bases). The CDR3 is made up of 15 amino acids. The V and J ends lost 3 bases and 5 bases respectively, with 16 bases between them. Germline CDR1 reads MGHRA; CDR2 reads YSYEKL.

The rearrangement joins TRBV30 to TRBJ2-7; possible D gene TRBD2, 5 bases. Germline V lookup: CDR1 GTSNPN, CDR2 SVGIG (reference sequence). V lost 3 bases, J lost 4 bases, and 10 bases lay in between. CDR3 length equals 12 residues. The CDR3 DNA reads TGTGCCTGGAGGTTTGGAGGATACGAGCAGTACTTC. It translates to CAWRFGGYEQYF. The whole variable domain, filled in from reference TRBV30 and TRBJ2-7, reads SQTIHQWPATLVQPVGSPLSLECTVEGTSNPNLYWYRQAAGRGLQLLFYSVGIGQISSEVPQNLSASRPQDRQFILSSKKLLLSDSGFYLCAWRFGGYEQYFGPGTRLTVT.

The gene calls are TRBV7-2 and TRBJ2-1; the D gene could be TRBD1 or TRBD2 (5 bases each). The V end was cut by 5 bases, the J end by 9 bases, with 11 bases between. There are 12 residues in the CDR3. Germline V CDR1 and CDR2: SGHTA, FQGNSA. This CDR3 is CASSASGLEQFF. The CDR3 nucleotides are TGTGCCAGCAGCGCCTCGGGGCTTGAGCAGTTCTTC. Filled out from reference TRBV7-2 and TRBJ2-1, the complete variable domain reads GAGVSQSPSNKVTEKGKDVELRCDPISGHTALYWYRQSLGQGLEFLIYFQGNSAPDKSGLPSDRFSAERTGGSVSTLTIQRTQQEDSAVYLCASSASGLEQFFGPGTRLTVL.